This T cell receptor (beta chain) was sequenced during a study of T cells in women clearing cervical HPV infection. Broader study findings: TRBV6-7 relative abundance averaged roughly 0.1% in cases and around 0.17% in controls.

Sequencing was performed with immunoSEQ multiplex PCR; in TCRdb, only in-frame clones are kept and a portion is missing. This sample's clone table lists roughly 30,000 clones. To note about this clone: Its antigen is still unknown. The sequence runs out 3 residues before the end of the CDR3; the remainder is reconstructed from the germline J gene.

Trimming stripped 4 bases from V and 0 bases from J, with 7 bases between. CDR3 length equals 12 residues. Germline V gene data show CDR1 as DFQATT and CDR2 as SNEGSKA (reference sequence). This receptor was taken from a woman between 18 and 70 years old with a cervical HPV16 infection that either progressed to CIN3+ or cleared (not recorded which). Material for sequencing was blood buffy coat. V usage is TRBV20-1 and J usage is TRBJ2-7, with unresolved D. CDR3 sequence reads: CSAKVNSYEQYF. The covered CDR3 bases are TGCAGTGCTAAGGTAAACTCCTACGAG.